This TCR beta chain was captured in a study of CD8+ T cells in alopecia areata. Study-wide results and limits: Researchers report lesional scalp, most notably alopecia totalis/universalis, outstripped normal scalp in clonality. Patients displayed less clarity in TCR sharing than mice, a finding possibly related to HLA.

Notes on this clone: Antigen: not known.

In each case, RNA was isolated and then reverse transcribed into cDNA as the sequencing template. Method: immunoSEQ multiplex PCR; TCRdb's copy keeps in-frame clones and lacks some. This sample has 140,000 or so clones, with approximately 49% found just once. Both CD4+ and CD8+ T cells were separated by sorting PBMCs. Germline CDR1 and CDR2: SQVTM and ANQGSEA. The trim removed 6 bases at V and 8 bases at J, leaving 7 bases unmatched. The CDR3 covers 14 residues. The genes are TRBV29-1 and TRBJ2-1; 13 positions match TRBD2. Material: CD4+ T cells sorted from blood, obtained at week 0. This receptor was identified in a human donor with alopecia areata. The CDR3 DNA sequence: TGCAGCGTGGGGACTAGCGGGATAGGCGATGAGCAGTTCTTC. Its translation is CSVGTSGIGDEQFF.